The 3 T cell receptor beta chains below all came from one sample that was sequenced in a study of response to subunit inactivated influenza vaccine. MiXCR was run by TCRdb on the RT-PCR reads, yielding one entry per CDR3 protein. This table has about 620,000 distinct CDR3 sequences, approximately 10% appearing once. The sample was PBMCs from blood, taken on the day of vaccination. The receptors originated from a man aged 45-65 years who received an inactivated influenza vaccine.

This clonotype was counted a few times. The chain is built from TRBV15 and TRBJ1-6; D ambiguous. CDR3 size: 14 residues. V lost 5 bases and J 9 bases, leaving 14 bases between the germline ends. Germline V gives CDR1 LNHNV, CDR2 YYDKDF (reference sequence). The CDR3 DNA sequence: TGTGCCACCAGCGTCCCGACGTCGGGTTCACCCCTCCACTTT. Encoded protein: CATSVPTSGSPLHF.

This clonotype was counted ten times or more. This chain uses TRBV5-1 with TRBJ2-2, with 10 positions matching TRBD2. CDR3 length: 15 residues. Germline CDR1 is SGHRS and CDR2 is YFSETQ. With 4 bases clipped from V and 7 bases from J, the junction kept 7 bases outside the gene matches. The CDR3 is CASSPGTSVNGELFF. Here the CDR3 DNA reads TGCGCCAGCAGCCCCGGGACTAGCGTAAACGGGGAGCTGTTTTTT.

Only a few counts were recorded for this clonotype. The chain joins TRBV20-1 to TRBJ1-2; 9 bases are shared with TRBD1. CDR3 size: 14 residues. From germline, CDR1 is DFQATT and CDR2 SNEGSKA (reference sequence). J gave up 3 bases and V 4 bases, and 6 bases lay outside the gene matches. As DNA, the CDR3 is TGCAGTGCTACCGGGACAGGGCTTTACTATGGCTACACCTTC. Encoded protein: CSATGTGLYYGYTF.